This T cell receptor (beta chain) derives from a study of Graves' ophthalmopathy and Graves' hyperthyroidism. Study-level findings and limits: Sensitivity reached approximately 88% and specificity approximately 81% for a 13-signature model separating ophthalmopathy from stable hyperthyroidism.

The authors amplified TCR beta CDR3 regions from RNA transcripts. First-round RT-PCR relied on HTBI primers, and a second-round multiplex PCR came next. TCRdb analysed the multiplex PCR reads with MiXCR anew, one entry per CDR3 protein. The sample lists roughly 400,000 distinct CDR3 sequences, about 18% occurring once. The CDR3 sequence is 16 residues long. Germline values: CDR1 MGHDK, CDR2 SYGVNS. J gave up 8 bases and V 1 base, and 11 bases lay outside the gene matches. This clonotype was recorded at least ten times. Its antigen is still unknown. The rearrangement links TRBV25-1 to TRBJ1-3; 7 positions agree with TRBD1. This TCR was sampled from an adult woman with stable Graves' hyperthyroidism. Specimen: peripheral blood. The CDR3 loop reads CASSESLTGPGDTIYF. The CDR3 region has the DNA TGTGCCAGCAGTGAATCTTTGACAGGGCCTGGGGACACCATATATTTT.